The present entry profiles one TCR beta chain with its context. Its antigen is unknown. Culture proceeded for about 11 days, and CD4+ T cells were then isolated. PCR confirmed that the person was infected with SARS-CoV-2 between March and December 2020. The data were taken from a study of vaccination effects on CD4 cells after COVID-19. Looking at the study overall: About 2 million PBMC were seeded per well and grown in the presence of 10 IU/ml IL-2 and about 10 ug/ml peptides.

TCRdb keeps only in-frame clones here, not all; method: immunoSEQ multiplex PCR. The profile shows approximately 46,000 clones, approximately 81% of them singletons. This clonotype was obtained from a human donor who had a prior SARS-CoV-2 infection. This specimen was CD4+ T cells from PBMCs cultured without peptide, taken before COVID-19 vaccination.

CDR3 sequence reads: CASSVAPAGQYNEQFF. For the CDR3, the DNA is TGTGCCAGCAGCGTAGCCCCAGCGGGACAGTACAATGAGCAGTTCTTC. The chain uses TRBV9 and TRBJ2-1; D possibly matches TRBD1 or TRBD2 (7 bases each). Deletions cut 0 bases from V and 4 bases from J, with 14 bases between. CDR1 is SGDLS, CDR2 YYNGEE, per germline. The CDR3 runs 16 residues.